This T cell receptor beta chain emerged from a study of cytomegalovirus exposure and HLA in healthy donors. TCRdb keeps only in-frame clones here, not all; method: immunoSEQ multiplex PCR. Here the sample spans 110,000 or so clones, about nine tenths being singletons. This CDR3 is 19 amino acids long. The germline V gene has CDR1 MDHEN and CDR2 SYDVKM. The V and J ends lost 7 bases and 2 bases, in that order; junction bases with no gene match: 16. This sequence was found in a woman between 18 and 29 years old in good health and CMV-seronegative. Sequenced input: PBMCs. V and J are TRBV28 and TRBJ1-5, with 11 bases identical to TRBD1. Here the CDR3 reads CASNFPGQGAGSGNQPQHF. CDR3 DNA: TGTGCCAGCAACTTCCCCGGACAGGGGGCGGGGAGTGGCAATCAGCCCCAGCATTTT. Drawing the rest from reference TRBV28 and TRBJ1-5, the complete variable domain is DVKVTQSSRYLVKRTGEKVFLECVQDMDHENMFWYRQDPGLGLRLIYFSYDVKMKEKGDIPEGYSVSREKKERFSLILESASTNQTSMYLCASNFPGQGAGSGNQPQHFGDGTRLSIL.